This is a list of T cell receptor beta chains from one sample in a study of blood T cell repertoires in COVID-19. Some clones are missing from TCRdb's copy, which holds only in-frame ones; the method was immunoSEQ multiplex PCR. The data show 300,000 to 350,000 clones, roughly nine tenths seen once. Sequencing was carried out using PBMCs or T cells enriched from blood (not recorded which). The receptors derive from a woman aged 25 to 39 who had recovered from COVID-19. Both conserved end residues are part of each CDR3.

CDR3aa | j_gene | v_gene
CATGTGGGNTIYF | TRBJ1-3 | TRBV15
CASSLRGWSYNEQFF | TRBJ2-1 | TRBV11-2
CSVEDGQGSGNYEQYF | TRBJ2-7 | TRBV29-1
CASSPSPTEAFF | TRBJ1-1 | TRBV18
CASSFGGLDGYTF | TRBJ1-2 | TRBV5-4
CASSLSAGGFHEQYF | TRBJ2-7 | TRBV11-3
CASSVAWGGGAGRTDTQYF | TRBJ2-3 | TRBV9
CASSKTGGRNTEAFF | TRBJ1-1 | TRBV7-2
CASSLARGGNPRTEAFF | TRBJ1-1 | TRBV5-4
CASSHRDIELEKLFF | TRBJ1-4 | TRBV7-9
CASSLDGQGTEAFF | TRBJ1-1 | TRBV11-3
CASSLGAGGRLTGEKLFF | TRBJ1-4 | TRBV7-9
CAWSPGTGRNSPLHF | TRBJ1-6 | TRBV30